This T cell receptor (beta chain) emerged from a study of T cells in Graves' hyperthyroidism and ophthalmopathy. Study-wide results and limits: From stable hyperthyroidism, ophthalmopathy was set apart by a 13 V-J model.

Amplification targeted TCR beta CDR3 regions from RNA transcripts. RT-PCR in the first round (using the HTBI primer set) targeted the TCR CDR3. TCRdb recomputed calls from the multiplex PCR reads with MiXCR, one row per CDR3 protein. Counted here are approximately 400,000 distinct CDR3 sequences, about 14% occurring once; the ten biggest clones make up about 20%. CDR3 size: 15 residues. The V and J ends lost 0 bases and 3 bases respectively, with 12 bases between them. Germline lookup yields CDR1 WSHSY and CDR2 SAAADI. This clonotype was counted a few times. Its antigen is not known. The sequenced sample was blood. The TCR originated in a man aged 30 to 45 with Graves' hyperthyroidism that later progressed to Graves' ophthalmopathy. The V gene is TRBV10-2, the J gene TRBJ2-7; perhaps TRBD2 as D (5 bases). CDR3 nucleotides: TGCGCCAGCAGTGAGTCTGGAGGAGCAGTCTACGAGCAGTACTTC. It translates to CASSESGGAVYEQYF.